Listed below are T cell receptor beta chains from one sample, sequenced in a study of T cell responses to AZD1222 COVID-19 vaccine. Libraries were prepared by immunoSEQ multiplex PCR; TCRdb keeps only in-frame clonotypes and omits some of them. The sample yields under 150,000 clones, approximately 94% seen once. Specimen: peripheral blood, collected on day 0 of AZD1222 vaccination. The origin of the receptors is an adult in good health. Both conserved end residues are part of each CDR3. Each record gives: clone size, V gene, D gene, J gene, CDR3 protein, CDR3 DNA. D genes are given only for firm matches. A clone size is listed for some rows: how often the clone was seen (once, few, many), or a class if it is expanded.

.	TRBV28	TRBD1	TRBJ1-2	CASSFSGTGGLGYTF	TGTGCCAGCAGTTTCAGCGGGACAGGGGGCTTAGGCTACACCTTC
.	TRBV27	TRBD1	TRBJ1-1	CASRGTVNTEAFF	TGTGCCAGCAGGGGGACAGTGAACACTGAAGCTTTCTTT
once	TRBV27	.	TRBJ1-5	CASSLSSYSNQPQHF	TGTGCCAGCAGTTTAAGCAGCTATAGCAATCAGCCCCAGCATTTT
.	TRBV7-2	.	TRBJ2-7	CASSLERNYYEQYF	TGTGCCAGCAGCTTAGAAAGGAACTACTACGAGCAGTACTTC
.	TRBV5-1	TRBD1	TRBJ1-2	CASSLGGTATANYGYTF	TGCGCCAGCAGCTTGGGAGGGACAGCAACCGCTAACTATGGCTACACCTTC
.	TRBV19	TRBD1	TRBJ1-6	CASNQGGNSPLHF	TGTGCCAGTAATCAGGGGGGAAATTCACCCCTCCACTTT
.	TRBV30	.	TRBJ1-1	CAWMRGIGNTEAFF	TGTGCCTGGATGCGGGGGATCGGGAACACTGAAGCTTTCTTT
.	TRBV9	.	TRBJ2-1	CASTRDSSYNEQFF	TGTGCCAGCACCAGGGACTCCTCCTACAATGAGCAGTTCTTC
.	TRBV4-2	TRBD1	TRBJ1-1	CASRPQDRTNTEAFF	TGTGCCAGCAGACCCCAGGACAGGACGAACACTGAAGCTTTCTTT
.	TRBV12-5	.	TRBJ2-1	CASGLGPSLYNEQFF	TGTGCTAGTGGTTTGGGGCCGTCCTTATACAATGAGCAGTTCTTC
.	TRBV6-1	TRBD1	TRBJ1-5	CASSEWDRNQPQHF	TGTGCCAGCAGTGAATGGGACAGAAATCAGCCCCAGCATTTT
.	TRBV27	.	TRBJ2-2	CASSPGFTGELFF	TGTGCCAGCAGTCCCGGGTTCACCGGGGAGCTGTTTTTT
.	TRBV5-5	TRBD1	TRBJ2-5	CASRDYRGREETQYF	TGTGCCAGCAGGGACTACAGGGGGCGGGAAGAGACCCAGTACTTC
.	TRBV12-1	.	TRBJ2-1	CARDVPHNEQFF	TGTGCCAGAGACGTCCCTCACAATGAGCAGTTCTTC
.	TRBV25-1	.	TRBJ1-6	CASKDSEASPLHF	TGTGCCAGCAAGGACAGTGAGGCTTCACCCCTCCACTTT
.	TRBV7-9	.	TRBJ2-5	CASSLGVGETQYF	TGTGCCAGCAGCTTAGGTGTAGGTGAGACCCAGTACTTC
once	TRBV6-2/TRBV6-3	TRBD2	TRBJ2-1	CASSLSGRGGEQFF	TGTGCCAGCAGTTTGTCCGGGAGGGGAGGTGAGCAGTTCTTC
.	TRBV28	.	TRBJ2-2	CASSYRDFGELFF	TGTGCCAGCAGTTACAGGGATTTCGGGGAGCTGTTTTTT
.	TRBV5-1	TRBD1	TRBJ1-6	CASSVGQGGASPLHF	TGCGCCAGCAGCGTTGGACAGGGCGGGGCTTCACCCCTCCACTTT
.	TRBV29-1	.	TRBJ1-2	CSVDGAPGPDGYTF	TGCAGCGTTGATGGGGCACCGGGGCCGGATGGCTACACCTTC
.	TRBV11-2	.	TRBJ2-2	CASSLERGGELFF	TGTGCCAGCAGCTTAGAACGGGGCGGGGAGCTGTTTTTT
.	TRBV6-2/TRBV6-3	.	TRBJ1-1	CASSYGGRVEAFF	TGTGCCAGCAGTTACGGGGGACGGGTTGAAGCTTTCTTT
.	TRBV15	TRBD1	TRBJ1-2	CATSRDWTGGLLLYGYTF	TGTGCCACCAGCAGAGATTGGACAGGGGGCCTATTATTGTATGGCTACACCTTC
once	TRBV28	.	TRBJ2-2	CASGENTGELFF	TGTGCCAGCGGAGAAAACACCGGGGAGCTGTTTTTT
.	TRBV5-1	.	TRBJ1-1	CASSLGGLTNTEAFF	TGCGCCAGCAGCTTGGGGGGACTCACTAACACTGAAGCTTTCTTT
once	TRBV6-5	.	TRBJ1-1	CASRRQPNTEAFF	TGTGCCAGCAGGCGACAGCCAAACACTGAAGCTTTCTTT
.	TRBV19	.	TRBJ2-7	CASSISTATYEQYF	TGTGCCAGTAGTATTTCAACGGCTACCTACGAGCAGTACTTC
.	TRBV25-1	TRBD2	TRBJ2-3	CASRRTSDADTQYF	TGTGCCAGCAGGCGGACTAGCGACGCAGATACGCAGTATTTT
.	TRBV7-8	.	TRBJ1-3	CASSTRRYSGNTIYF	TGTGCCAGCAGCACTAGGCGTTACTCTGGAAACACCATATATTTT
.	TRBV28	.	TRBJ1-2	CASSLGGQGGGYTF	TGTGCCAGCAGTCTGGGGGGGCAGGGCGGAGGCTACACCTTC
.	TRBV13	.	TRBJ1-2	CASSLGLSQVPIYGYTF	TGTGCCAGCAGCTTAGGCCTATCGCAGGTTCCAATTTATGGCTACACCTTC
.	TRBV5-4	.	TRBJ1-2	CASSLGGIPYYGYTF	TGTGCCAGCAGCTTGGGGGGGATCCCCTATTATGGCTACACCTTC
.	TRBV2	TRBD1	TRBJ1-3	CASSEVQGVSGNTIYF	TGTGCCAGCAGTGAAGTCCAGGGGGTCTCTGGAAACACCATATATTTT
.	TRBV11-1	.	TRBJ2-1	CASSMGTASSYNEQFF	TGTGCCAGCAGCATGGGGACGGCTAGCTCCTACAATGAGCAGTTCTTC
.	TRBV15	TRBD2	TRBJ2-1	CATSTRLAGGPGNEQFF	TGTGCCACCAGCACTAGACTAGCGGGAGGGCCGGGTAATGAGCAGTTCTTC
.	TRBV6-5	TRBD1	TRBJ2-7	CASSYSQGAVVYEQYF	TGTGCCAGCAGTTACTCGCAGGGGGCTGTGGTCTACGAGCAGTACTTC
.	TRBV6-5	.	TRBJ2-3	CASSPERDTDTQYF	TGTGCCAGCAGCCCCGAACGAGACACAGATACGCAGTATTTT
.	TRBV15	.	TRBJ2-3	CATSRGSGSTDTQYF	TGTGCCACCAGCAGGGGCAGCGGCAGCACAGATACGCAGTATTTT
few	TRBV7-9	TRBD1	TRBJ1-5	CASSSTGDALDQPQHF	TGTGCCAGCAGTTCGACAGGGGACGCCTTGGATCAGCCCCAGCATTTT
once	TRBV28	.	TRBJ1-6	CASSLGTSNSPLHF	TGTGCCAGCAGTTTAGGGACAAGTAATTCACCCCTCCACTTT